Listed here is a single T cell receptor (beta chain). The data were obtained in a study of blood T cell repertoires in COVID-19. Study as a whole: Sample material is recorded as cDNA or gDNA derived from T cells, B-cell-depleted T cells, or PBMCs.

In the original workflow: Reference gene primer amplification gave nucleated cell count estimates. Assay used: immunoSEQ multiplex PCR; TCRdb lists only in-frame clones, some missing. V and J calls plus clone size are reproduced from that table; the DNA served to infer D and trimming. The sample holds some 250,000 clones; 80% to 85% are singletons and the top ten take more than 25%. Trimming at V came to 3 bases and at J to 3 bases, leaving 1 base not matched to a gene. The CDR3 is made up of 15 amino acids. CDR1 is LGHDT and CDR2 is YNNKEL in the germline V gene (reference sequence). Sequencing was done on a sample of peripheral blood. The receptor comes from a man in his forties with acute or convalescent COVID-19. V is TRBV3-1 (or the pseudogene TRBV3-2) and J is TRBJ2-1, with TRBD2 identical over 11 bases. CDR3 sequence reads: CASSHGTSGYNEQFF. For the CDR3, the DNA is TGTGCCAGCAGCCATGGGACTAGCGGCTACAATGAGCAGTTCTTC.